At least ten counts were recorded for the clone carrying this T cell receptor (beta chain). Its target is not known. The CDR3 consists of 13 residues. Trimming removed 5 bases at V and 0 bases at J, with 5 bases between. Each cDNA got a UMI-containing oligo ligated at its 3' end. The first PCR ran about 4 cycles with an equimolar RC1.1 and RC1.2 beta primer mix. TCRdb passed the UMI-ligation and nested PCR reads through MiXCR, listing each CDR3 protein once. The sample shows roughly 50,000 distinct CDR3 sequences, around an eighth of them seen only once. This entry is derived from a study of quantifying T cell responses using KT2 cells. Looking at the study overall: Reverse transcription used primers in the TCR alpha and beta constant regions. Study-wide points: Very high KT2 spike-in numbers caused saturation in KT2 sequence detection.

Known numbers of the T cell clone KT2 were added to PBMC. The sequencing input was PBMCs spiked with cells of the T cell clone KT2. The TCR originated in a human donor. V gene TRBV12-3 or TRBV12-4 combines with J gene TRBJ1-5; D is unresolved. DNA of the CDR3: TGTGCCAGCAGTCGGTATAGCAATCAGCCCCAGCATTTT. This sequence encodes CASSRYSNQPQHF.